This passage covers 24 T cell receptor beta chains from one sample sequenced in a study of blood T cell repertoires in COVID-19. Here immunoSEQ multiplex PCR was the method, and the copy in TCRdb shows in-frame clones only, minus some. Of 200,000 to 250,000 clones in the sample, 70% to 85% were seen once. Specimen: peripheral blood. The receptors here all came from a woman of 80 years or more with active or convalescent COVID-19.

V is TRBV6-6 and J is TRBJ1-5; the D is unclear. Per the germline V gene, CDR1 is MNHNY and CDR2 is SVGAGI (reference sequence). V lost 2 bases and J 0 bases, leaving 5 bases between the germline ends. The CDR3 is 14 residues long. The CDR3 loop reads CASSYADSNQPQHF. DNA of the CDR3: TGTGCCAGCAGTTACGCGGATAGCAATCAGCCCCAGCATTTT.

The chain combines TRBV18 with TRBJ1-3, with 8 nucleotides matching TRBD1. V was clipped by 5 bases and J by 3 bases; unmatched bases: 9. The CDR3 is made up of 16 amino acids. The germline V gene encodes CDR1 KGHSH and CDR2 LQKENI. CDR3 nucleotides: TGTGCCAGCTCAGGGCTGACAGGGGCCGATGGAAACACCATATATTTT. This gives the protein CASSGLTGADGNTIYF.

V is TRBV19 and J is TRBJ2-1; unclear D gene. This CDR3 is built from 13 residues. CDR1 is LNHDA, CDR2 SQIVND, per germline (reference sequence). Trimming left V 1 base short and J 10 bases short, with 11 bases between. The CDR3, as DNA: TGTGCCAGTAGTATAGTCTCCGAGGTAGAGCAGTTCTTC. Encoded protein: CASSIVSEVEQFF.

The chain recombines TRBV7-2 with TRBJ1-2, with D perhaps TRBD1 (5 bases). The germline V gene has CDR1 SGHTA and CDR2 FQGNSA. This CDR3 comprises 15 residues. The V gene lost 4 bases and the J gene lost 4 bases, with 16 bases spanning the gap. CDR3 bases: TGTGCCAGCAGCTCGAACGGGGGACCAGCCTATGGCTACACCTTC. Protein sequence: CASSSNGGPAYGYTF.

The table lists this clone with a count of one. The CDR3 DNA is TGCGCCAGCAGTGTGGGCAGGGTGGGCAATCAGCCCCAGCATTTT. Translation: CASSVGRVGNQPQHF. The genes are TRBV10-1 and TRBJ1-5; D is perhaps TRBD1 (5 bases). Germline CDR1 and CDR2: WNHNN and SYGVQD (reference sequence). The CDR3 loop spans 15 amino acids. Deletions cut 4 bases from V and 2 bases from J, with 12 bases between.

This clone was recorded many times. The rearrangement links TRBV19 to TRBJ2-1; possible D gene TRBD2, 5 bases. In germline, CDR1 is LNHDA, CDR2 SQIVND (reference sequence). V was pared by 11 bases and J by 10 bases, with 15 bases between. The CDR3 is 11 amino acids. DNA for the CDR3: TGTGCCTCCAAGGCCGGGGTAGAGCAGTTCTTC. Its translation: CASKAGVEQFF.

The chain carries TRBV4-1 and TRBJ2-5, with TRBD2 identical over 16 bases. This CDR3 comprises 19 residues. The junction had 8 bases not matched to a gene; V was cut back by 0 bases and J by 4 bases. Germline loops: CDR1 MGHRA, CDR2 YSYEKL. CDR3 sequence reads: CASSQEGTGTSGRAETQYF. CDR3 DNA: TGCGCCAGCAGCCAAGAGGGAACCGGGACTAGCGGGAGGGCAGAGACCCAGTACTTC.

The J gene is TRBJ1-3, the V gene TRBV6-6; 10 nucleotides align to TRBD1. CDR3 length: 15 residues. Trimming took 2 bases from V and 7 from J; bases not matched to a gene: 5. Germline CDR1 reads MNHNY; CDR2 reads SVGAGI (reference sequence). CDR3 coding DNA: TGTGCCAGCAGTTACGACAGGGGGCCTAGCAACACCATATATTTT. This encodes CASSYDRGPSNTIYF.

This clone was counted a single time. The chain combines TRBV11-3 with TRBJ1-1; D is perhaps TRBD1 (6 bases). This CDR3 has 17 amino acids. The V end was cut by 0 bases, the J end by 4 bases, with 18 bases between. Germline-derived CDR1 and CDR2 are SGHNT and YENEEA. CDR3 DNA sequence: TGTGCCAGCAGCTTAGATGCCCTCGACAGGCGAGGCACTGAAGCTTTCTTT. This sequence encodes CASSLDALDRRGTEAFF.

V gene TRBV4-2 combines with J gene TRBJ1-2; D perhaps matches TRBD1 (6 bases). Germline V gene lookup returns CDR1 LGHNA and CDR2 YNFKEQ. V was trimmed by 0 bases and J by 8 bases, leaving 16 bases between them. This CDR3 region has 15 residues. The CDR3 reads CASSQDSATGRGYTF. Here the CDR3 DNA reads TGTGCCAGCAGCCAAGATTCTGCGACAGGTCGAGGCTACACCTTC.

This sequence joins TRBV5-4 and TRBJ2-1; 10 bases are a match to TRBD2. CDR1 and CDR2 from the germline V gene are SGHNT and YYREEE (reference sequence). V trimming: 4 bases; J trimming: 6 bases; junction bases outside the gene matches: 7. The CDR3 sequence is 15 residues long. CDR3 loop: CASSPSGGAGNEQFF. CDR3 bases: TGTGCCAGCAGCCCCAGCGGGGGGGCCGGCAATGAGCAGTTCTTC.

V and J are TRBV5-4 and TRBJ2-7, with D possibly being TRBD2 (5 bases). Germline-derived CDR1 and CDR2 are SGHNT and YYREEE (reference sequence). The germline V and J ends were trimmed by 0 bases and 0 bases, with 10 bases remaining between them. This CDR3 is 15 amino acids long. CDR3 sequence: CASSLVAGLSYEQYF. CDR3 nucleotides: TGTGCCAGCAGCTTGGTGGCGGGCCTCTCCTACGAGCAGTACTTC. The full variable domain, rest sourced from reference TRBV5-4 and TRBJ2-7, is ETGVTQSPTHLIKTRGQQVTLRCSSQSGHNTVSWYQQALGQGPQFIFQYYREEENGRGNFPPRFSGLQFPNYSSELNVNALELDDSALYLCASSLVAGLSYEQYFGPGTRLTVT.

The chain links TRBV19 to TRBJ2-7; 9 bases map to TRBD2. J lost 1 base, V lost 3 bases, and 4 bases had no gene match. The germline CDR1 and CDR2 sequences are LNHDA and SQIVND (reference sequence). This CDR3 region has 15 residues. The chain's CDR3 is CASSMTSGSSYEQYF. The CDR3 nucleotides read TGTGCCAGTAGTATGACTAGCGGTTCTTCCTACGAGCAGTACTTC.

In its sample, this clone was seen a few times. The V gene is TRBV19, the J gene TRBJ1-1, with D unclear. V gave up 2 bases and J gave up 1 base, with 8 bases separating them. The CDR3 is 14 residues long. The V gene's germline CDR1 is LNHDA and CDR2 SQIVND (reference sequence). CDR3 coding DNA: TGTGCCAGTAGTATAACGAGAGGGAACACTGAAGCTTTCTTT. The encoded protein is CASSITRGNTEAFF.

This clone was recorded once. The same CDR3 is also encoded by other DNA sequences in this sample. The V and J genes are TRBV5-1 and TRBJ1-4, with 7 nucleotides matching TRBD1. The trim removed 2 bases at V and 3 bases at J, leaving 1 base unmatched. The CDR3 totals 14 residues. Looked up from germline, CDR1 is SGHRS and CDR2 is YFSETQ. In nucleotides, the CDR3 is TGCGCCAGCAGCTTTACAGGGGCTAATGAAAAACTGTTTTTT. It yields the protein CASSFTGANEKLFF. The variable domain in full, completed from reference TRBV5-1 and TRBJ1-4, reads KAGVTQTPRYLIKTRGQQVTLSCSPISGHRSVSWYQQTPGQGLQFLFEYFSETQRNKGNFPGRFSGRQFSNSRSEMNVSTLELGDSALYLCASSFTGANEKLFFGSGTQLSVL.

V usage is TRBV10-3 and J usage is TRBJ1-3; D remains ambiguous. CDR3 length: 17 amino acids. CDR1 and CDR2 (germline): ENHRY, SYGVKD. Trimming left V 3 bases short and J 5 bases short, with 20 bases between. In DNA, the CDR3 is TGTGCCATCAGTGAACCAGACGGGGTAGTTTTAAGAAACACCATATATTTT. Translating gives CAISEPDGVVLRNTIYF.

The CDR3 region is CASSYSPRLEQETQYF. The CDR3 DNA is TGTGCCAGCAGTTATAGCCCTCGACTAGAACAAGAGACCCAGTACTTC. The chain joins TRBV27 to TRBJ2-5; D might be TRBD2 (6 bases). The CDR3 runs to 16 residues. Germline assignment: CDR1 MNHEY and CDR2 SMNVEV (reference sequence). V lost 4 bases and J 2 bases, leaving 17 bases between the germline ends.

This clone was counted a few times. The J gene is TRBJ1-5, the V gene TRBV19; no definite D call. Germline-derived CDR1 and CDR2 are LNHDA and SQIVND (reference sequence). V was clipped by 6 bases and J by 4 bases, with 10 bases between them. The CDR3 runs to 13 residues. The CDR3 loop is CASRAQSNQPQHF. Here the CDR3 DNA reads TGTGCCAGTAGGGCCCAGTCAAATCAGCCCCAGCATTTT.

V gene TRBV18 combines with J gene TRBJ1-4; tentatively, D is TRBD1 (6 bases). V lost 2 bases, J lost 5 bases, and 12 bases lay in between. The V gene's germline CDR1 is KGHSH and CDR2 LQKENI. This CDR3 spans 15 amino acids. CDR3 sequence reads: CASSPETGINEKLFF. The CDR3, as DNA: TGTGCCAGCTCACCAGAAACAGGGATCAATGAAAAACTGTTTTTT.

The V and J genes are TRBV5-1 and TRBJ1-1; TRBD1 matches 7 bases. Germline V gives CDR1 SGHRS, CDR2 YFSETQ. The CDR3 covers 14 residues. Trimming at V came to 2 bases and at J to 3 bases, leaving 4 bases not matched to a gene. CDR3 sequence reads: CASSFDRVDTEAFF. CDR3 sequence (DNA): TGCGCCAGCAGCTTCGACAGGGTGGACACTGAAGCTTTCTTT.

The chain combines TRBV9 with TRBJ2-7; 14 nucleotides match TRBD2. Per germline, CDR1 SGDLS and CDR2 YYNGEE. This CDR3 has 15 residues. The trim removed 3 bases at V and 3 bases at J, leaving 2 bases unmatched. The CDR3 here is CASSAGTSGSYEQYF. The CDR3 nucleotides read TGTGCCAGCAGCGCCGGGACTAGCGGGAGCTACGAGCAGTACTTC. The full variable domain, its missing parts supplied by reference TRBV9 and TRBJ2-7, is DSGVTQTPKHLITATGQRVTLRCSPRSGDLSVYWYQQSLDQGLQFLIQYYNGEERAKGNILERFSAQQFPDLHSELNLSSLELGDSALYFCASSAGTSGSYEQYFGPGTRLTVT.

This clone was observed a handful of times. The gene calls are TRBV4-2 and TRBJ2-5, with TRBD2 matching over 11 bases. CDR1 is LGHNA, CDR2 YNFKEQ, per germline. V lost 4 bases to trimming and J lost 1 base; unmatched junction nucleotides: 2. The CDR3 extends over 15 amino acids. In nucleotides, the CDR3 is TGTGCCAGCAGCCCTGGGACTAGCGGCCAAGAGACCCAGTACTTC. It specifies CASSPGTSGQETQYF.

As for this clone: This CDR3 is also generated by other DNA sequences in the sample. The chain is built from TRBV18 and TRBJ2-7; D not resolved. Germline V lookup: CDR1 KGHSH, CDR2 LQKENI. There are 13 residues in the CDR3. V lost 3 bases and J lost 0, with 6 bases in between. Written as DNA, the CDR3 is TGTGCCAGCTCACCCGACAACTCCTACGAGCAGTACTTC. It specifies CASSPDNSYEQYF.

The gene calls are TRBV6-5 and TRBJ1-2; maybe TRBD1 (5 bases). With 4 bases removed from V and 4 bases from J, the gap between germline ends came to 13 bases. The CDR3 loop spans 14 amino acids. Looked up from germline, CDR1 is MNHEY and CDR2 is SVGAGI. The CDR3 DNA sequence: TGTGCCAGCAGTTTAAAGGGGATGATCTATGGCTACACCTTC. Encoded protein: CASSLKGMIYGYTF.